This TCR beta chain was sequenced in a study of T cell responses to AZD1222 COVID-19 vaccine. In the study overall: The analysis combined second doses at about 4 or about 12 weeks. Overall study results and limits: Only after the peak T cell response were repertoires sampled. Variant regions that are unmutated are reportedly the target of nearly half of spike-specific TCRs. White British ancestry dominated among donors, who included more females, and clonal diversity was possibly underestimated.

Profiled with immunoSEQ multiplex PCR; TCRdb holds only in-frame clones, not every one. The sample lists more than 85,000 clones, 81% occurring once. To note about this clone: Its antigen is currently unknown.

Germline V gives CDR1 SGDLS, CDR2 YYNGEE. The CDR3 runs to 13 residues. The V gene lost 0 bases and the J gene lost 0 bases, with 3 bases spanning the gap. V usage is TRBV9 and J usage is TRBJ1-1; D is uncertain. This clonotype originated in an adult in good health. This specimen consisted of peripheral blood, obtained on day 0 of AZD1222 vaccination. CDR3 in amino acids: CASSVELNTEAFF. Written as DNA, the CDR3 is TGTGCCAGCAGCGTAGAACTGAACACTGAAGCTTTCTTT.